The TCR beta chain described here comes from a study of blood T cell repertoires in COVID-19. Looking at the study overall: Sites across the United States, Italy and Spain contributed samples from acute and convalescent COVID-19. Sample material is recorded as cDNA or gDNA derived from T cells, B-cell-depleted T cells, or PBMCs.

As originally analysed: Estimation of nucleated cell counts relied on the amplification of reference gene primers. The data were produced by immunoSEQ multiplex PCR, yet TCRdb's version contains in-frame clones alone and is incomplete. V and J calls plus clone size are reproduced from that table; the DNA served to infer D and trimming. Seen here are about 76,000 clones, 88% observed once, and the top ten hold 4.5% to 7%. This CDR3 is 14 amino acids long. In germline, CDR1 is MDHEN, CDR2 SYDVKM. The junction had 5 bases not matched to a gene; V was cut back by 2 bases and J by 4 bases. The sequence derives from a man aged 45-65 years with active COVID-19. This chain links TRBV28 with TRBJ2-7, with 7 nucleotides matching TRBD1. Specimen: peripheral blood. CDR3 sequence reads: CASSLGGQLYEQYF. DNA of the CDR3: TGTGCCAGCAGTTTAGGGGGACAGCTGTACGAGCAGTACTTC.